A selection of T cell receptor beta chains follows, all from one sample in a study of long-term antiretroviral therapy in people with HIV. TCRdb's copy holds only in-frame clones and misses some; the assay was immunoSEQ multiplex PCR. The sample consists of 20,000 to 30,000 clones, roughly 80% of them appearing once. Sample: unsorted PBMCs, taken 4.4 years after starting antiretroviral therapy. These receptors came from a man between 25 and 39 years old with HIV. Both conserved end residues are part of each CDR3. A D gene is named only where the DNA matches it firmly. A row's size may be missing; if present it is once, few, many or a size class.

>TRBV9|once|.|TRBJ2-7
TGTGCCAGCAGCGTTGGAGGGACTGGGGAGCAGTACTTC
CASSVGGTGEQYF
>TRBV27|.|.|TRBJ1-1
TGTGCCAGCAGTAGTGGGGGGAACACTGAAGCTTTCTTT
CASSSGGNTEAFF
>TRBV5-4|once|TRBD2|TRBJ2-1
TGTGCCAGCAGCTTGCGTGTTGGACTAGCGGCCTACAATGAGCAGTTCTTC
CASSLRVGLAAYNEQFF
>TRBV11-1|.|TRBD1|TRBJ2-7
TGTGCCAGCAGCAGTTCCGGGACAGGGAAAGGCGAGCAGTACTTC
CASSSSGTGKGEQYF
>TRBV7-3|few|.|TRBJ1-2
TGTGCCAGCAGCCCACAGGGAGGGGATGGCTACACCTTC
CASSPQGGDGYTF
>TRBV2|.|.|TRBJ2-7
TGTGCCAGCGGCTTCAGGAGGGATTACGAGCAGTACTTC
CASGFRRDYEQYF
>TRBV4-1|few|.|TRBJ1-2
TGCGCCAGCAGCCAGAACAGGGCTAACTATGGCTACACCTTC
CASSQNRANYGYTF
>TRBV18|few|.|TRBJ1-2
TGTGCCAGCTCACCAACCCCCCCCTTTGAGGGGGGCTATGGCTACACCTTC
CASSPTPPFEGGYGYTF
>TRBV5-1|.|TRBD1|TRBJ1-2
TGCGCCAGCAGCCGCCACGCGCAAAGACAGGGAAGAGATGGCTACACCTTC
CASSRHAQRQGRDGYTF
>TRBV7-9|.|.|TRBJ2-7
TGTGCCAGCAGCTTATCGGGGGACGAGCAGTACTTC
CASSLSGDEQYF
>TRBV7-9|few|.|TRBJ1-5
TGTGCCAGCAGCTTAACCGGGGACCAACAGCCCCAGCATTTT
CASSLTGDQQPQHF
>TRBV5-6|.|.|TRBJ1-5
TGTGCCAGCAGCTTACGTACAGGGTCAAACAATCAGCCCCAGCATTTT
CASSLRTGSNNQPQHF
>TRBV7-2|.|TRBD1|TRBJ1-6
TGTGCCAGCAGCGGAGAGGGACAGAGTAATTCACCCCTCCACTTT
CASSGEGQSNSPLHF
>TRBV5-6|.|.|TRBJ2-7
TGTGCCAGCAGCGCAGTGAGGAGCGAGCAGTACTTC
CASSAVRSEQYF
>TRBV7-9|.|.|TRBJ2-7
TGTGCCAGCAGCCGCGACAGGGGAGGGCGGGCAGCCTCCTACGAGCAGTACTTC
CASSRDRGGRAASYEQYF
>TRBV7-9|once|TRBD1|TRBJ1-4
TGTGCCAGCAGCCCGGACAGGCAAACTAATGAAAAACTGTTTTTT
CASSPDRQTNEKLFF
>TRBV29-1|.|.|TRBJ1-1
TGCAGCGGGTTGGAGGGGCCGGCTGAAGCTTTCTTT
CSGLEGPAEAFF
>TRBV5-6|few|TRBD2|TRBJ2-3
TGTGCCAGCAGCTCTAGCGGTCCAGATACGCAGTATTTT
CASSSSGPDTQYF
>TRBV4-3|.|TRBD1|TRBJ1-4
TGCGCCAGCAGCCAAGATATCAGGGGGCTCAGAACTAATGAAAAACTGTTTTTT
CASSQDIRGLRTNEKLFF
>TRBV10-2|.|TRBD1|TRBJ1-1
TGCGCCAGCAGTTCCCGAAGACAGGGTGAAGCTTTCTTT
CASSSRRQGEAFF
>TRBV19|.|.|TRBJ2-1
TGTGCCAGTAGTAAGGTCCCCGGTACAGTCAATGAGCAGTTCTTC
CASSKVPGTVNEQFF
>TRBV5-6|once|.|TRBJ2-3
TGTGCCAGCAGCTTGGGAAGTCGCACAGATACGCAGTATTTT
CASSLGSRTDTQYF
>TRBV19|.|.|TRBJ2-6
TGTGCCAGTAGTAATGGGGCCAACGTCCTGACTTTC
CASSNGANVLTF
>TRBV11-2|.|.|TRBJ1-1
TGTGCCAGCAGCCCGCTACCTCCATATAGGGAGAACACTGAAGCTTTCTTT
CASSPLPPYRENTEAFF
>TRBV7-9|.|.|TRBJ2-7
TGTGCCAGCAGCTCCCTTCAGGTTCCTCCAGAGCAGTACTTC
CASSSLQVPPEQYF
>TRBV7-3|.|TRBD2|TRBJ2-1
TGTGCCAGCAGCTTAATCCCCCCGGGAGGGAACTCCTACAATGAGCAGTTCTTC
CASSLIPPGGNSYNEQFF
>TRBV2|.|.|TRBJ2-1
TGTGCCAGCGGGGACGGACGACGGAGCTCCTACAATGAGCAGTTCTTC
CASGDGRRSSYNEQFF
>TRBV6-1|.|.|TRBJ2-7
TGTGCCAGCAGGGAGAGTCCGAGAGGCTCCTACGAGCAGTACTTC
CASRESPRGSYEQYF
>TRBV18|.|TRBD1|TRBJ2-3
TGTGCCAGCTCACCCTTGGACAGGGGTTGGGCAGATACGCAGTATTTT
CASSPLDRGWADTQYF
>TRBV2|.|.|TRBJ2-7
TGTGCCAGCACTGGTGGGGAAACAAACGAGCAGTACTTC
CASTGGETNEQYF
>TRBV9|.|.|TRBJ2-7
TGTGCCAGCAGCGTAGACGCAAGCTACGAGCAGTACTTC
CASSVDASYEQYF
>TRBV7-2|.|TRBD1|TRBJ1-2
TGTGCCAGCAGCCCGGGACAGGGGAACTATGGCTACACCTTC
CASSPGQGNYGYTF
>TRBV6-5|.|.|TRBJ2-7
TGTGCCAGCAGTTACACCTACGAGCAGTACTTC
CASSYTYEQYF
>TRBV4-1|.|.|TRBJ2-5
TGCGCCAGCAGCCAGTCCGGGACGTCCCAAGAGACCCAGTACTTC
CASSQSGTSQETQYF
>TRBV5-4|.|.|TRBJ2-7
TGTGCCAGCAGCTTGGGTGGAGCGACGGGCTCCTACGAGCAGTACTTC
CASSLGGATGSYEQYF
>TRBV5-1|.|.|TRBJ1-1
TGCGCCAGCAGCTTATGGACACGTGCTGAAGCTTTCTTT
CASSLWTRAEAFF
>TRBV6-5|.|.|TRBJ2-3
TGTGCCAGCAGGAACGACTGGGGAGATACGCAGTATTTT
CASRNDWGDTQYF
>TRBV6-5|.|.|TRBJ1-1
TGTGCCAGCAGTTACCGGATGAACACTGAAGCTTTCTTT
CASSYRMNTEAFF
>TRBV2|.|TRBD1|TRBJ1-5
TGTGCCAGCAGCGCGACAGGGAATAGCAATCAGCCCCAGCATTTT
CASSATGNSNQPQHF